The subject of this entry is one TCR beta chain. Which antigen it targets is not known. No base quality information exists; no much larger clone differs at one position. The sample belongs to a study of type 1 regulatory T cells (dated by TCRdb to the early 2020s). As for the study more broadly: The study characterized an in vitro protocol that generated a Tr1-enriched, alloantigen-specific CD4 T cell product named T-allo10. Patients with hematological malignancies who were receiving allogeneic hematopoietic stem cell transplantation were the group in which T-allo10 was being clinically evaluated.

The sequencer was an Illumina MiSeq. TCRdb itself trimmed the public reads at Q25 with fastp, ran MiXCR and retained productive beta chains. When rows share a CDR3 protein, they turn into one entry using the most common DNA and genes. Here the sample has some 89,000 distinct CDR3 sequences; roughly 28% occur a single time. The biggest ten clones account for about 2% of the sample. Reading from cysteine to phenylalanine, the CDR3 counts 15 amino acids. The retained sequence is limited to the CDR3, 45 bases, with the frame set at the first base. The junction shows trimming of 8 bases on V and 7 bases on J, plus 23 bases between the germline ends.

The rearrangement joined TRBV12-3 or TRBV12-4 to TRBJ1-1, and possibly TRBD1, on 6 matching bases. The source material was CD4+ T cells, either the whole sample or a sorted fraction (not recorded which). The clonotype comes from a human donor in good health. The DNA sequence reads TGTGCCAGCCAAATCAACAGTAAGGGGGGAGGTGAAGCTTTCTTT. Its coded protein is CASQINSKGGGEAFF.